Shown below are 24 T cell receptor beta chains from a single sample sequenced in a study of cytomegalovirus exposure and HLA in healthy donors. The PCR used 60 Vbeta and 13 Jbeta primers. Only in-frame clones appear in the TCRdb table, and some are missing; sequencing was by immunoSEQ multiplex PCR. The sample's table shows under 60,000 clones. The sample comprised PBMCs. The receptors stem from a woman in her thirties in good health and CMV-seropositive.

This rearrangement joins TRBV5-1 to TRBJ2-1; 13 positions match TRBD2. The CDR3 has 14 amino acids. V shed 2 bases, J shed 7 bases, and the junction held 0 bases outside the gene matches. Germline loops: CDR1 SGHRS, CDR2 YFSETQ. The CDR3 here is CASSLLAGGNEQFF. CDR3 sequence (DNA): TGCGCCAGCAGCTTACTAGCGGGAGGGAATGAGCAGTTCTTC. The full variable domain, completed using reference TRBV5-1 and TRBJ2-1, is KAGVTQTPRYLIKTRGQQVTLSCSPISGHRSVSWYQQTPGQGLQFLFEYFSETQRNKGNFPGRFSGRQFSNSRSEMNVSTLELGDSALYLCASSLLAGGNEQFFGPGTRLTVL.

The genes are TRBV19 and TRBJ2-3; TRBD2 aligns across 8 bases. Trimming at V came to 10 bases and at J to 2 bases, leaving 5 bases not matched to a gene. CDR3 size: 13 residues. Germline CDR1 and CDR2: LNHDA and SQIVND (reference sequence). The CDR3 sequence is CATGLAYTDTQYF. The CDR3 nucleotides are TGTGCCACCGGACTAGCCTACACAGATACGCAGTATTTT.

Here the CDR3 DNA reads TGTGCCAGCAGTCGCGACAGGAATCAGCCCCAGCATTTT. This codes for CASSRDRNQPQHF. This rearrangement joins TRBV6-5 to TRBJ1-5; D perhaps matches TRBD1 (6 bases). The germline V gene has CDR1 MNHEY and CDR2 SVGAGI. The CDR3 runs to 13 residues. V was trimmed by 5 bases and J by 4 bases, leaving 9 bases between them.

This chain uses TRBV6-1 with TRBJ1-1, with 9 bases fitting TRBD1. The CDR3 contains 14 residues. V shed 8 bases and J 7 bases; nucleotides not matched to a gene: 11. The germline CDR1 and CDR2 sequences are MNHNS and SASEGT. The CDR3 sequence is CASSTGGALFEAFF. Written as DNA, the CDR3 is TGTGCCAGCTCGACAGGGGGGGCCTTATTTGAAGCTTTCTTT.

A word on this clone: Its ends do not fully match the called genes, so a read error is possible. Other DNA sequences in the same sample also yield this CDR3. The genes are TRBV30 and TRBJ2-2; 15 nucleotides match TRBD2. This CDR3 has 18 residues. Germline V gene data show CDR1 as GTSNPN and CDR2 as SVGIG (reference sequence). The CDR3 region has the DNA TGCGCCTGGGGGACTAGCGGGGGGCGGTATCAAAGCACCGGGGAGCTGTTTTTT. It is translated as CAWGTSGGRYQSTGELFF.

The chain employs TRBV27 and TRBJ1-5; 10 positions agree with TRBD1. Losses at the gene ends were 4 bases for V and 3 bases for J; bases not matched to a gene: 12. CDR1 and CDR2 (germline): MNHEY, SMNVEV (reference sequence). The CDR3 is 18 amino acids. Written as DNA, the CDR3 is TGTGCCAGCAGTTCTGTGACAGGGGGCGCGTTTGTCAATCAGCCCCAGCATTTT. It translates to CASSSVTGGAFVNQPQHF.

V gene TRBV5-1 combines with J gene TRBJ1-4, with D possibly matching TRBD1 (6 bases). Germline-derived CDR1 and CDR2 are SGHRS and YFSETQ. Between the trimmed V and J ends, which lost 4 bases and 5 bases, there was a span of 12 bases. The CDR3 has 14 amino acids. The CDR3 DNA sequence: TGCGCCAGCAGCATGAGGGGGGGAAATGAAAAACTGTTTTTT. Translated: CASSMRGGNEKLFF.

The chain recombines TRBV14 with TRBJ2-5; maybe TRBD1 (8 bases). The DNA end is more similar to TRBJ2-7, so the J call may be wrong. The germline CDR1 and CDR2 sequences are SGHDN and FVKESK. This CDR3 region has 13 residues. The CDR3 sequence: CASQRDRLHEQYF. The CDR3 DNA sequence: TGTGCCAGCCAGCGGGACAGGCTTCACGAGCAGTACTTC.

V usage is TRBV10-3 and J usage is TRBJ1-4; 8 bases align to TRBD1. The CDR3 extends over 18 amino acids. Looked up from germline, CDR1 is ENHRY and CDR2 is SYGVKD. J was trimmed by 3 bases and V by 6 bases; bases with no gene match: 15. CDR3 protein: CAISVLGTGYPSNEKLFF. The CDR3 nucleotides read TGTGCCATCAGCGTTTTGGGGACAGGATATCCTTCTAATGAAAAACTGTTTTTT.

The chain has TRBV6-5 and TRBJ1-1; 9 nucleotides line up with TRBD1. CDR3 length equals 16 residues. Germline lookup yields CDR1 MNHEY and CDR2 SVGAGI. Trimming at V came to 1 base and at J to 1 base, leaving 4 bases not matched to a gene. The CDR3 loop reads CASSYYMGQGNTEAFF. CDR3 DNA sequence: TGTGCCAGCAGTTACTACATGGGACAGGGGAACACTGAAGCTTTCTTT.

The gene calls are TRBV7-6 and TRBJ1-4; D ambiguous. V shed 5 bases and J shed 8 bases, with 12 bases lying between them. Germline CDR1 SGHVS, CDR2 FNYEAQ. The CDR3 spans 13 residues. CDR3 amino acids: CASSRRLAEKLFF. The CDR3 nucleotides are TGTGCCAGCAGCCGGCGACTAGCCGAAAAACTGTTTTTT. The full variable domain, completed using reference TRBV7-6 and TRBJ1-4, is GAGVSQSPRYKVTKRGQDVALRCDPISGHVSLYWYRQALGQGPEFLTYFNYEAQQDKSGLPNDRFSAERPEGSISTLTIQRTEQRDSAMYRCASSRRLAEKLFFGSGTQLSVL.

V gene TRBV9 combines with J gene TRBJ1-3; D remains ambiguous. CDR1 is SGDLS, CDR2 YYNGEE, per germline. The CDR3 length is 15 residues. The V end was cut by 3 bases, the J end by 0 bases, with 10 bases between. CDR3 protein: CASSAEDRSGNTIYF. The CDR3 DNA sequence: TGTGCCAGCAGCGCGGAGGACCGCTCTGGAAACACCATATATTTT. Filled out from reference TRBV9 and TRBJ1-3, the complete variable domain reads DSGVTQTPKHLITATGQRVTLRCSPRSGDLSVYWYQQSLDQGLQFLIQYYNGEERAKGNILERFSAQQFPDLHSELNLSSLELGDSALYFCASSAEDRSGNTIYFGEGSWLTVV.

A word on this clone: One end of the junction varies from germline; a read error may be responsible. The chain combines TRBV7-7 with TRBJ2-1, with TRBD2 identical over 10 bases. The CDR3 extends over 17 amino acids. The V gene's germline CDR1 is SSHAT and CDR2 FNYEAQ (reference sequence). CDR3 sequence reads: CASSLAGGGKHYNEQFF. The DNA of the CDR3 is TGTGCTAGCAGCTTAGCGGGAGGCGGGAAACATTACAATGAGCAGTTCTTC.

Here the CDR3 DNA reads TGTGCCAGCAGCTTAGGGCCTAGCTCCTACAATGAGCAGTTCTTC. Translation: CASSLGPSSYNEQFF. The chain uses TRBV7-9 and TRBJ2-1, with D unclear. The CDR3 extends over 15 amino acids. CDR1 is SEHNR and CDR2 is FQNEAQ in the germline V gene (reference sequence). V lost 1 base, J lost 0 bases, and 7 bases lay in between.

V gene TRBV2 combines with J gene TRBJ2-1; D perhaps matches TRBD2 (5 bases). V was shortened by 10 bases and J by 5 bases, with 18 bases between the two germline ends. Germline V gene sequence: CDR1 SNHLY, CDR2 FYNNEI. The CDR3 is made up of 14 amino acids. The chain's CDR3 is CATAFRTGDNEQFF. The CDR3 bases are TGTGCCACCGCCTTCCGGACTGGGGACAATGAGCAGTTCTTC.

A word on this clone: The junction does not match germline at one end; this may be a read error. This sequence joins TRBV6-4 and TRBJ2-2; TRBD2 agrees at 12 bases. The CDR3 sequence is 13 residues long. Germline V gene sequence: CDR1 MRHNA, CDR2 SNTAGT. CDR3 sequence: CASSDASGGASIF. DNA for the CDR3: TGTGCCAGCAGTGACGCTAGCGGGGGGGCTTCTATTTTT.

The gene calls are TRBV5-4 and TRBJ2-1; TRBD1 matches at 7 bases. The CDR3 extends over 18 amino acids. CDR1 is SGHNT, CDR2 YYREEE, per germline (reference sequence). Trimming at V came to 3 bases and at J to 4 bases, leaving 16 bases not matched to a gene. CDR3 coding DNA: TGTGCCAGCAGCTCCTCAGGGGGACCACTTACACATTACAATGAGCAGTTCTTC. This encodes CASSSSGGPLTHYNEQFF.

CDR3 residues: CASRQGGDTQYF. CDR3 bases: TGTGCCAGTAGACAGGGTGGAGATACGCAGTATTTT. The chain joins TRBV25-1 to TRBJ2-3; TRBD1 matches at 7 bases. The V gene end was trimmed by 9 bases and the J gene end by 5 bases; junction bases not matched to a gene: 5. Germline assignment: CDR1 MGHDK and CDR2 SYGVNS. The CDR3 loop spans 12 amino acids. Full variable domain (missing parts from reference TRBV25-1 and TRBJ2-3): EADIYQTPRYLVIGTGKKITLECSQTMGHDKMYWYQQDPGMELHLIHYSYGVNSTEKGDLSSESTVSRIRTEHFPLTLESARPSHTSQYLCASRQGGDTQYFGPGTRLTVL.

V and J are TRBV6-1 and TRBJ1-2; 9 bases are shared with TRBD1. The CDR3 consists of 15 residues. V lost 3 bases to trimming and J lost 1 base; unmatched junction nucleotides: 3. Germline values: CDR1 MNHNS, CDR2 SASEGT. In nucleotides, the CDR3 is TGTGCCAGCAGTGAGAGGACAGGGGATAACTATGGCTACACCTTC. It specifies CASSERTGDNYGYTF.

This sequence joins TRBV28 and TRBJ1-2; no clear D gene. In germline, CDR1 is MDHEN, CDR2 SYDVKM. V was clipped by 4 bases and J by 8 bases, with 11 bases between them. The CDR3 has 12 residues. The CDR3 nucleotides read TGTGCCAGCAGTTCCCAGGCATTAGGCTACACCTTC. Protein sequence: CASSSQALGYTF.

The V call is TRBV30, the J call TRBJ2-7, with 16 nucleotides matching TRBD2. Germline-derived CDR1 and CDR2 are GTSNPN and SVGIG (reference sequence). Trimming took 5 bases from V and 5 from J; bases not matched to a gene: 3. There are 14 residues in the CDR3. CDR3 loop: CAWQGLAGGNEQYF. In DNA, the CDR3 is TGTGCCTGGCAGGGACTAGCGGGGGGGAACGAGCAGTACTTC. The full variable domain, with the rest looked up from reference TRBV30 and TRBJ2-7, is SQTIHQWPATLVQPVGSPLSLECTVEGTSNPNLYWYRQAAGRGLQLLFYSVGIGQISSEVPQNLSASRPQDRQFILSSKKLLLSDSGFYLCAWQGLAGGNEQYFGPGTRLTVT.

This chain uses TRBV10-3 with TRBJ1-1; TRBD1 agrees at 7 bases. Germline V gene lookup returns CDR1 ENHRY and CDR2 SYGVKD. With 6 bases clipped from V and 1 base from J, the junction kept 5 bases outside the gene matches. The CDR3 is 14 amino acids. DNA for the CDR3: TGTGCCATCAGCGAAGGGGGCGGGAACACTGAAGCTTTCTTT. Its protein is CAISEGGGNTEAFF.

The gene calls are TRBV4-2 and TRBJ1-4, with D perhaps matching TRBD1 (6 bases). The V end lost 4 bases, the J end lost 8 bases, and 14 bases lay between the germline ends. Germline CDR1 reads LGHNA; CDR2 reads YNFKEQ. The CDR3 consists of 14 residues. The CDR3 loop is CASSRTGIGEKLFF. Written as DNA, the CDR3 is TGTGCCAGCAGCCGAACAGGGATAGGAGAAAAACTGTTTTTT.

The CDR3 is CASSFGTGNYGYTF. Written as DNA, the CDR3 is TGTGCCAGCAGTTTTGGGACAGGGAACTATGGCTACACCTTC. V gene TRBV28 combines with J gene TRBJ1-2, with 9 bases aligning to TRBD1. V was pared by 3 bases and J by 2 bases, with 1 base of the junction left unmatched. The V gene's germline CDR1 is MDHEN and CDR2 SYDVKM. The CDR3 contains 14 residues.